This entry is about one T cell receptor (beta chain). This CDR3 has 14 residues. V was clipped by 1 base and J by 6 bases; unmatched bases: 7. The germline CDR1 and CDR2 sequences are SGHRS and YFSETQ. The data were obtained in a study of sequential checkpoint blockade in melanoma. Assay: immunoSEQ multiplex PCR; the TCRdb copy retains only in-frame clones and omits some. The sample consists of fewer than 20,000 clones, around 83% of them appearing once. Noted treatment: randomized to nivolumab then ipilimumab (arm A) or the reverse (arm B). The TCR sequence derives from a human donor with melanoma. The sample in question was CD8+ T cells sorted from blood (inferred from file names), obtained from a patient given nivolumab and ipilimumab in sequence. The rearrangement uses TRBV5-1 and TRBJ2-7; 7 bases fit TRBD2. DNA for the CDR3: TGCGCCAGCAGCTTGAGGCGGGAGCGGTTCGAGCAGTACTTC. Protein: CASSLRRERFEQYF.